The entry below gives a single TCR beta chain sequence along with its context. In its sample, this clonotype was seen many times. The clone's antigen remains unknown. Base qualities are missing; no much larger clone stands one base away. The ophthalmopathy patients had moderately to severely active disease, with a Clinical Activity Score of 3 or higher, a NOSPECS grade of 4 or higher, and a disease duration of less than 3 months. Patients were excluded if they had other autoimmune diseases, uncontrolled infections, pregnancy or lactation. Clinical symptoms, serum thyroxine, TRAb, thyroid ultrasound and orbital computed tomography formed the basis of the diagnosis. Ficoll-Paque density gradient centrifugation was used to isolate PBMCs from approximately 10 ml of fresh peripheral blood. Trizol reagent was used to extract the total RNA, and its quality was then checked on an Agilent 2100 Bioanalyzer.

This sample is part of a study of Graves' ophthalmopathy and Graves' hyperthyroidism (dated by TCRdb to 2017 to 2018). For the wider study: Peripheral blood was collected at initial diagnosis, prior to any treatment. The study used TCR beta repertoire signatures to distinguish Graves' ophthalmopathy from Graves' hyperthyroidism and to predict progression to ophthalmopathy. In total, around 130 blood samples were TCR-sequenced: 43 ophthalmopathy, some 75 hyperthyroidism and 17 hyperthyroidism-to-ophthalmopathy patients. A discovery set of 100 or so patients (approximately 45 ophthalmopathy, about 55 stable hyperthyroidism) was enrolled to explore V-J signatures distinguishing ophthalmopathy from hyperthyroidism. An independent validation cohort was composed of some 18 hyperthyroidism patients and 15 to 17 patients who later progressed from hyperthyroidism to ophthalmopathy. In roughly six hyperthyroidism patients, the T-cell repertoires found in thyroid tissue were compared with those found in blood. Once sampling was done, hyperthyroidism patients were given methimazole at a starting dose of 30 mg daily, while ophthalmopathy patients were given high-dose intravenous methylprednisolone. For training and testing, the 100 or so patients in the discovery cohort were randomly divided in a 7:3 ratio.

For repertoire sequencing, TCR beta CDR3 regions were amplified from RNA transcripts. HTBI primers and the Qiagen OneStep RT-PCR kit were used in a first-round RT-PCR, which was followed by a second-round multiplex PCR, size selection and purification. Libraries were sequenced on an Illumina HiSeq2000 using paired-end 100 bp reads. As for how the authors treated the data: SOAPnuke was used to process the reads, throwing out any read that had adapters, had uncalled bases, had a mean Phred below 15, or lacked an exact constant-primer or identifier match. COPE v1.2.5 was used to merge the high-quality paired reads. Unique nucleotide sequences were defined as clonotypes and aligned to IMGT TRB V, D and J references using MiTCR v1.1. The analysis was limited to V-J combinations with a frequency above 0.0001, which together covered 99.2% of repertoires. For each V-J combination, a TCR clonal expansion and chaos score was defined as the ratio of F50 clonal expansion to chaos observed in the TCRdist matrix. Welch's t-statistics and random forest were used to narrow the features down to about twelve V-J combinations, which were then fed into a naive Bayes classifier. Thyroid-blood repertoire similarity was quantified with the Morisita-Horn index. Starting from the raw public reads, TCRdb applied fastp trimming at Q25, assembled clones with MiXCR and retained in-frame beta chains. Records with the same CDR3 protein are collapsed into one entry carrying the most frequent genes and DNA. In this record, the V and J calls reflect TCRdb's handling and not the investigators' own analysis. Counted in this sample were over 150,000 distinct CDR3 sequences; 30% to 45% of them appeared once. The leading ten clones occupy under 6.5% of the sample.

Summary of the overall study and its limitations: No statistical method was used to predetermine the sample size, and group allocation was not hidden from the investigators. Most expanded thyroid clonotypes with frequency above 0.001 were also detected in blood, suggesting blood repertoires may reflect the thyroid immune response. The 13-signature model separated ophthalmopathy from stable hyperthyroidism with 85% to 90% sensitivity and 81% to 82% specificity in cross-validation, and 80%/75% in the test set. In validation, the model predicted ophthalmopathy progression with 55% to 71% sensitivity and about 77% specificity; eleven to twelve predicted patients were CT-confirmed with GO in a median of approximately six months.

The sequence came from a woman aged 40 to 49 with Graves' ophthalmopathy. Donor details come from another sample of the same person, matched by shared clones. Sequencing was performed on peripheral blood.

In nucleotide form, the sequence is TGTGCCAGCAGTTATAGTGACAGCTCCTATAATTCACCCCTCCACTTT. Its amino acids are CASSYSDSSYNSPLHF. The chain is encoded by TRBV6-5 joined to TRBJ1-6; the D gene is perhaps TRBD1, on 5 matching bases. CDR3 length: 16 amino acids, cysteine to phenylalanine. CDR3 DNA only is kept here, 48 bases in frame from base 1. V is cut by 3 bases and J by 0 bases, and the space between the germline ends is 9 bases. For CDR1 and CDR2, the germline V gene lists MNHEY and SVGAGI.